These 10 T cell receptor beta chains were all obtained from the same sample, sequenced in a study of cytomegalovirus exposure and HLA in healthy donors. The PCR employed 60 Vbeta primers together with 13 Jbeta primers. The assay was immunoSEQ multiplex PCR, and TCRdb's table has in-frame clones only and misses some. This table holds about 150,000 clones, 77% found once. Sequences were obtained from PBMCs. The receptor set was obtained from a man aged 25 to 40 in good health and CMV-seronegative.

The rearrangement links TRBV5-1 to TRBJ2-7, with TRBD2 matching 7 bases. The V gene's germline CDR1 is SGHRS and CDR2 YFSETQ. Trimming cost V 4 bases and J 6 bases; bases outside gene matches: 13. CDR3 length equals 15 residues. In DNA form, the CDR3 reads TGCGCCAGCAGCGGGGAGGGGACTTCCCTCTCCGAGCAGTACTTC. Encoded protein: CASSGEGTSLSEQYF.

The chain has TRBV19 and TRBJ2-5; tentative D call: TRBD2 (5 bases). The germline CDR1 and CDR2 sequences are LNHDA and SQIVND (reference sequence). V lost 5 bases and J 3 bases, leaving 16 bases between the germline ends. The CDR3 totals 15 residues. CDR3 loop: CASSAGRREEETQYF. The CDR3 nucleotides read TGTGCCAGTAGTGCGGGCCGGCGAGAAGAAGAGACCCAGTACTTC.

The chain recombines TRBV5-5 with TRBJ2-2; weak D call: TRBD2 (5 bases). Germline CDR1 reads SGHKS; CDR2 reads YYEKEE (reference sequence). This CDR3 has 16 residues. The V end was cut by 7 bases, the J end by 3 bases, with 19 bases between. The CDR3 bases are TGTGCCAGCGCCGTCCCGGGCGCTAGCCACACCGGGGAGCTGTTTTTT. Amino acid sequence: CASAVPGASHTGELFF.

The V and J genes are TRBV27 and TRBJ2-7; 10 bases align to TRBD2. Germline CDR1 and CDR2: MNHEY and SMNVEV (reference sequence). V lost 6 bases to trimming and J lost 2 bases; unmatched junction nucleotides: 7. This CDR3 is built from 15 residues. The CDR3 DNA reads TGTGCCAGCAGGCGAGCGGGAGGGCCCACCTACGAGCAGTACTTC. This translates into CASRRAGGPTYEQYF.

The gene calls are TRBV7-8 and TRBJ1-2; TRBD1 aligns across 10 bases. V lost 5 bases and J lost 5; bases outside the gene matches: 17. In germline, CDR1 is SGHVS, CDR2 FQNEAQ. This CDR3 is 18 amino acids long. The CDR3 reads CASSGGTGEGGRGYGYTF. CDR3 coding DNA: TGTGCCAGCAGCGGCGGGACAGGGGAAGGGGGTAGGGGATATGGCTACACCTTC. Filled out from reference TRBV7-8 and TRBJ1-2, the complete variable domain reads GAGVSQSPRYKVAKRGQDVALRCDPISGHVSLFWYQQALGQGPEFLTYFQNEAQLDKSGLPSDRFFAERPEGSVSTLKIQRTQQEDSAVYLCASSGGTGEGGRGYGYTFGSGTRLTVV.

The V call is TRBV6-5, the J call TRBJ2-1; a weak D match, TRBD1 (6 bases). The germline V gene has CDR1 MNHEY and CDR2 SVGAGI. The CDR3 sequence is 13 residues long. V shed 1 base and J shed 6 bases, with 7 bases lying between them. The DNA of the CDR3 is TGTGCCAGCAGTTACTTGACAGGCAATGAGCAGTTCTTC. Its translation: CASSYLTGNEQFF.

This clone came up a few times. This chain joins TRBV6-6 and TRBJ1-5; tentative D call: TRBD1 (5 bases). Trimming took off 2 bases at V and 4 bases at J, with 15 bases between the two ends. CDR1 is MNHNY and CDR2 is SVGAGI in the germline V gene (reference sequence). The CDR3 contains 16 residues. The CDR3 region has the DNA TGTGCCAGCAGTTACCATCCTGGGGGGACTAATCAGCCCCAGCATTTT. Translated: CASSYHPGGTNQPQHF.

J is TRBJ2-3 and V is TRBV30; D not certain. CDR3 length: 12 residues. The germline V gene has CDR1 GTSNPN and CDR2 SVGIG (reference sequence). The V gene lost 2 bases and the J gene lost 9 bases, with 12 bases spanning the gap. The CDR3 loop is CAWSPRVPTQYF. In DNA, the CDR3 is TGTGCCTGGAGTCCCCGAGTTCCCACGCAGTATTTT.

The genes are TRBV9 and TRBJ1-2, with 7 bases identical to TRBD1. The V segment lost 0 bases and the J segment 7 bases; nucleotides outside the gene matches: 9. Germline V gives CDR1 SGDLS, CDR2 YYNGEE. The CDR3 has 15 amino acids. CDR3 residues: CASSVDIGGAGGYTF. CDR3 sequence (DNA): TGTGCCAGCAGCGTAGATATAGGGGGCGCGGGTGGCTACACCTTC.

V and J are TRBV6-5 and TRBJ1-5; 7 bases map to TRBD1. This CDR3 region has 14 residues. Germline V gene sequence: CDR1 MNHEY, CDR2 SVGAGI. After removal of 7 bases from V and 10 bases from J, the junction contained 13 bases not matched to a gene. The CDR3 here is CASIYDRAEGPQHF. The CDR3 nucleotides read TGTGCCAGCATCTATGACAGGGCCGAGGGACCCCAGCATTTT.